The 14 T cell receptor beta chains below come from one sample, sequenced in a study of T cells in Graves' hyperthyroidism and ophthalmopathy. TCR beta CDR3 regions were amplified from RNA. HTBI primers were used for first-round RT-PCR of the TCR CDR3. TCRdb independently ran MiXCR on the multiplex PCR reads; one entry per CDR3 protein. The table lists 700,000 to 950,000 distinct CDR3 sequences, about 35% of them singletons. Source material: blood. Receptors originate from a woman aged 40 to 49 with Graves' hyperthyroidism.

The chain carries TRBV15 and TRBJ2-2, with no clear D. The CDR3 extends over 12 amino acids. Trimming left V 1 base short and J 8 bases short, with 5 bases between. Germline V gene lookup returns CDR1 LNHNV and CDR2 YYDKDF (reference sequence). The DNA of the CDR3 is TGTGCCACCAGCAGAGGAACAGGGGAGCTGTTTTTT. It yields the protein CATSRGTGELFF.

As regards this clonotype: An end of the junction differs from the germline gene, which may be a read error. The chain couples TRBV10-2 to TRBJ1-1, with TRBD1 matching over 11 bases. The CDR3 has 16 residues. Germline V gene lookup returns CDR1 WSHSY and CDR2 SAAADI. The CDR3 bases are TGTGCCAGCTCACCCAACTCCGGGACAGGGGGCACTGAAGCTTTCTTT. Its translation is CASSPNSGTGGTEAFF.

For the CDR3, the DNA is TGTGCCAGCAGCTTAGCAGGTGGGGGGGACTATGGCTACACCTTC. It encodes CASSLAGGGDYGYTF. The chain combines TRBV7-9 with TRBJ1-2; tentatively, D is TRBD1 (5 bases). Germline-derived CDR1 and CDR2 are SEHNR and FQNEAQ (reference sequence). V lost 0 bases to trimming and J lost 3 bases, with 11 bases between them. The CDR3 has 15 residues.

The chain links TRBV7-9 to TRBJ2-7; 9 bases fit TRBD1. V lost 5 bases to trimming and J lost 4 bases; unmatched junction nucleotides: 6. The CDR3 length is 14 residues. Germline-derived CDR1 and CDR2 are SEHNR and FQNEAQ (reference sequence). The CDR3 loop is CASSVGQGEYEQYF. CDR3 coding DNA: TGTGCCAGCAGCGTGGGACAGGGAGAATACGAGCAGTACTTC.

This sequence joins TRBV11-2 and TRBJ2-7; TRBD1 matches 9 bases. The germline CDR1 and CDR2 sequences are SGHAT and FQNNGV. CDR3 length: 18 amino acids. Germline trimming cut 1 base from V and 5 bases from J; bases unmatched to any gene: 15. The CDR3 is CASSLVGRGQGKTHEQYF. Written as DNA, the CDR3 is TGTGCCAGCAGCTTAGTGGGGCGGGGACAGGGAAAAACCCACGAGCAGTACTTC.

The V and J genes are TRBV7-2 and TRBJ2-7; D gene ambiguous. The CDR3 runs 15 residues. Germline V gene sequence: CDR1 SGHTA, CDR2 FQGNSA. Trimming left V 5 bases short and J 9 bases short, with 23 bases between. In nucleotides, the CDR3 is TGTGCCAGCAGCCAAGTAACAGAGGTGCGTGGCGGGCAGTACTTC. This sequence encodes CASSQVTEVRGGQYF. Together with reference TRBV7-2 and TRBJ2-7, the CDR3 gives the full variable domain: GAGVSQSPSNKVTEKGKDVELRCDPISGHTALYWYRQSLGQGLEFLIYFQGNSAPDKSGLPSDRFSAERTGGSVSTLTIQRTQQEDSAVYLCASSQVTEVRGGQYFGPGTRLTVT.

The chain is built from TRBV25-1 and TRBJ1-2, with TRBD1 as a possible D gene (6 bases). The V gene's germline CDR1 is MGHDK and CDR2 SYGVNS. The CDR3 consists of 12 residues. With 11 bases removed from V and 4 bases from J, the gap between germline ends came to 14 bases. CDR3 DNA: TGTGCCTCATCGGGACATGGCTATGGCTACACCTTC. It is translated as CASSGHGYGYTF.

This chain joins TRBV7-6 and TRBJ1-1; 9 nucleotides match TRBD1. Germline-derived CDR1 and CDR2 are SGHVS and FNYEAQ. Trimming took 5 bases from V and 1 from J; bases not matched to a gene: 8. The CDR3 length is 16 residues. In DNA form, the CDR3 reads TGTGCCAGCAGCGCAAAACCGGGACAGGGGAACACTGAAGCTTTCTTT. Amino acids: CASSAKPGQGNTEAFF.

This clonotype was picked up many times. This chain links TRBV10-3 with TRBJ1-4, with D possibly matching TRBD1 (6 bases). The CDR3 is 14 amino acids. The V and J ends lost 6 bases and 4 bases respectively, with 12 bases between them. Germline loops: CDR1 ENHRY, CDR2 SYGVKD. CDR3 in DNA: TGTGCCATCAGCGTGGACAGCCTTAATGAAAAACTGTTTTTT. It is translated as CAISVDSLNEKLFF.

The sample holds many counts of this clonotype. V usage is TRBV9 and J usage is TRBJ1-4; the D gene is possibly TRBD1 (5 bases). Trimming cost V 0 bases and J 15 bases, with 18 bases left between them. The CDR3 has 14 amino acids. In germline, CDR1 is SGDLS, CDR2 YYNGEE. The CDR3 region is CASSVERDPIRVFF. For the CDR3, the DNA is TGTGCCAGCAGCGTAGAGAGGGACCCTATTAGGGTGTTTTTT. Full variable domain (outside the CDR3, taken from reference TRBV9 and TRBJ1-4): DSGVTQTPKHLITATGQRVTLRCSPRSGDLSVYWYQQSLDQGLQFLIQYYNGEERAKGNILERFSAQQFPDLHSELNLSSLELGDSALYFCASSVERDPIRVFFGSGTQLSVL.

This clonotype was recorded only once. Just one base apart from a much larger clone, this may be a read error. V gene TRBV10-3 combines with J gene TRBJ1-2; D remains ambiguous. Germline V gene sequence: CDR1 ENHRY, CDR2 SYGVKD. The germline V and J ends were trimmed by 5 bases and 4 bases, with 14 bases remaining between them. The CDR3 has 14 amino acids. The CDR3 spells CAISPRTSAYGYTF. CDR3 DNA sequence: TGTGCCATCAGTCCGAGGACCTCCGCCTATGGCTACACCTTC.

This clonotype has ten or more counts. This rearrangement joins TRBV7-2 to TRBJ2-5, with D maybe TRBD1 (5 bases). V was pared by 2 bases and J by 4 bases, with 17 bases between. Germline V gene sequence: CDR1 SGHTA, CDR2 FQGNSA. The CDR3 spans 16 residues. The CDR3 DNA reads TGTGCCAGCAGCTTATGGGGCGTTGAGGTTCGAGAGACCCAGTACTTC. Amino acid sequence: CASSLWGVEVRETQYF.

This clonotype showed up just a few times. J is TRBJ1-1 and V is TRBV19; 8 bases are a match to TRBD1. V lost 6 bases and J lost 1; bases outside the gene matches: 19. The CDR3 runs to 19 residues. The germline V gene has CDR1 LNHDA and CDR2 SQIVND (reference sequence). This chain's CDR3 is CASSGKDRDGTASNTEAFF. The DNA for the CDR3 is TGTGCCAGTAGCGGGAAGGACAGGGATGGAACTGCATCGAACACTGAAGCTTTCTTT.

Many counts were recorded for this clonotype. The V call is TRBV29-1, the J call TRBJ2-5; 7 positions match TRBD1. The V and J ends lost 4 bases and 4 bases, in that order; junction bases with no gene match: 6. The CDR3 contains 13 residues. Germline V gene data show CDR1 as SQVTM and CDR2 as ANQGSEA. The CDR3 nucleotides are TGCAGCGTTGGGGTTGAGGGGGCAGAGACCCAGTACTTC. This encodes CSVGVEGAETQYF.